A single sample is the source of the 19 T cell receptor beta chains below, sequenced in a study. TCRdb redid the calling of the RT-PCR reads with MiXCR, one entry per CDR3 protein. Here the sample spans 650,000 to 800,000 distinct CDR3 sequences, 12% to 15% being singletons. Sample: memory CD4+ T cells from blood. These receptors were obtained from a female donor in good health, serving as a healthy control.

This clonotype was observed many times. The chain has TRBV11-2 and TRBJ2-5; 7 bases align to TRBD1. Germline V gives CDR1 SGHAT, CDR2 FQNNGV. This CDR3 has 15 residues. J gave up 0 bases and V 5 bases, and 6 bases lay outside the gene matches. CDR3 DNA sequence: TGTGCCAGCAGCCCACAGGGGCCGTACCAAGAGACCCAGTACTTC. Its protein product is CASSPQGPYQETQYF.

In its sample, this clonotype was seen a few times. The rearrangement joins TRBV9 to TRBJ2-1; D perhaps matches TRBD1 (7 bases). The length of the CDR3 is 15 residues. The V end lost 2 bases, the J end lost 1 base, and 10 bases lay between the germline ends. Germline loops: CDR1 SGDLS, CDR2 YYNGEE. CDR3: CASSVEGQSYNEQFF. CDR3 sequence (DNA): TGTGCCAGCAGCGTGGAGGGACAGTCCTACAATGAGCAGTTCTTC. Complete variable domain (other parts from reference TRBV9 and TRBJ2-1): DSGVTQTPKHLITATGQRVTLRCSPRSGDLSVYWYQQSLDQGLQFLIQYYNGEERAKGNILERFSAQQFPDLHSELNLSSLELGDSALYFCASSVEGQSYNEQFFGPGTRLTVL.

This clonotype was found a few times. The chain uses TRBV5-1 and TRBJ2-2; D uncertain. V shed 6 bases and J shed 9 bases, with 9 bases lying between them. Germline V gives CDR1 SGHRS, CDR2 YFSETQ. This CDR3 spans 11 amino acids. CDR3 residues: CASKEPWELFF. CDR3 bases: TGCGCCAGCAAGGAACCATGGGAGCTGTTTTTT.

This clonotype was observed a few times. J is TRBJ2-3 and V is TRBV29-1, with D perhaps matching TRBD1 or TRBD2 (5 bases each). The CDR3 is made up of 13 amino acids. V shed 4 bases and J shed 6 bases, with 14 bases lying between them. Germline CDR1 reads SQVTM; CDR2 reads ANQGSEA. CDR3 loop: CSVVGAQRDTQYF. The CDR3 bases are TGCAGCGTTGTAGGGGCCCAGCGGGATACGCAGTATTTT.

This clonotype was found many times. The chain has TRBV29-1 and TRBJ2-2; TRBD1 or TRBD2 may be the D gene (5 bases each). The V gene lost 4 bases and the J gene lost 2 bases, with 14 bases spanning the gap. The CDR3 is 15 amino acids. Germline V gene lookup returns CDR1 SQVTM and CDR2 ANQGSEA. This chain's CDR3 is CSVVSSGDNTGELFF. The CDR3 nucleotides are TGCAGCGTTGTTTCGTCCGGGGACAACACCGGGGAGCTGTTTTTT.

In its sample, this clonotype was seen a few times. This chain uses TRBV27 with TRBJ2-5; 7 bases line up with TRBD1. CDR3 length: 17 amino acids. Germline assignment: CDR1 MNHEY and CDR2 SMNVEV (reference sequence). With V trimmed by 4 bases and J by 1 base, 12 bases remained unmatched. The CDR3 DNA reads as TGTGCCAGCAGTTCACTAAGGACAGGATTTACCCAAGAGACCCAGTACTTC. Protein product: CASSSLRTGFTQETQYF.

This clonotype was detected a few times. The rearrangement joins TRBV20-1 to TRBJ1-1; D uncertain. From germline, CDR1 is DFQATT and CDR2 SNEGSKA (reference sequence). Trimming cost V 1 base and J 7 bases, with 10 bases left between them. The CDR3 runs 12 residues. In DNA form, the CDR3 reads TGCAGTGCTAGAGCGAGACACTATGAAGCTTTCTTT. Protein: CSARARHYEAFF.

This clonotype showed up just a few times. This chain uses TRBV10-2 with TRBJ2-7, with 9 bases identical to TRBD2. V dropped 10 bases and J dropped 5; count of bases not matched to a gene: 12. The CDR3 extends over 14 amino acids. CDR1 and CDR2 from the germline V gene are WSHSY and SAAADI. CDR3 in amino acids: CATTGTSTVNEQYF. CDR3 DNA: TGCGCCACCACCGGGACTAGCACCGTCAACGAGCAGTACTTC.

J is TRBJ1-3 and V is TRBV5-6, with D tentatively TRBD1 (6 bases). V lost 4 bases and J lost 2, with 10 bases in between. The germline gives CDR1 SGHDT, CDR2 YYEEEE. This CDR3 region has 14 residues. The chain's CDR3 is CASSRRGPGNTIYF. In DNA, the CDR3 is TGTGCCAGCAGCCGTCGGGGGCCTGGAAACACCATATATTTT. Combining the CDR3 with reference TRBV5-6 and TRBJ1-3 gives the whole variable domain DAGVTQSPTHLIKTRGQQVTLRCSPKSGHDTVSWYQQALGQGPQFIFQYYEEEERQRGNFPDRFSGHQFPNYSSELNVNALLLGDSALYLCASSRRGPGNTIYFGEGSWLTVV.

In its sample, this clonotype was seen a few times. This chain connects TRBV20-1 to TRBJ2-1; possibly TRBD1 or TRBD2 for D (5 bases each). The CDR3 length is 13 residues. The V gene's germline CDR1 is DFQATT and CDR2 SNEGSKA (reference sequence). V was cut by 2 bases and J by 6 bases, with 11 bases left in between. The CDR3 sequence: CSARWGTTNEQFF. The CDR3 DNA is TGCAGTGCTAGATGGGGGACCACCAATGAGCAGTTCTTC.

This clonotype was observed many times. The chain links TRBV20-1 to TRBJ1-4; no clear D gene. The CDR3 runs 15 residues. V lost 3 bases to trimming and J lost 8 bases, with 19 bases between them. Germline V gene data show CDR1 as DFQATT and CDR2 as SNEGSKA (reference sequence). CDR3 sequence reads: CSASDYRRVSEKLFF. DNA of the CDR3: TGCAGTGCTAGCGACTATCGGAGGGTTTCGGAAAAACTGTTTTTT.

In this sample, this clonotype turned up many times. CDR3 loop: CASSYGGIDKNIQYF. Written as DNA, the CDR3 is TGTGCCAGCAGTTACGGGGGGATTGACAAAAACATTCAGTACTTC. The genes are TRBV6-5 and TRBJ2-4; possible D gene TRBD2, 6 bases. This CDR3 comprises 15 residues. The germline V gene encodes CDR1 MNHEY and CDR2 SVGAGI. The V gene lost 2 bases and the J gene lost 3 bases, with 11 bases spanning the gap.

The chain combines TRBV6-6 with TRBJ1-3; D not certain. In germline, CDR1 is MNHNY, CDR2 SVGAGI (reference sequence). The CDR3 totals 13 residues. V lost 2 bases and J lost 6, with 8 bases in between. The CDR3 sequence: CASSYGPENTIYF. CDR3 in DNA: TGTGCCAGCAGTTACGGGCCGGAAAACACCATATATTTT.

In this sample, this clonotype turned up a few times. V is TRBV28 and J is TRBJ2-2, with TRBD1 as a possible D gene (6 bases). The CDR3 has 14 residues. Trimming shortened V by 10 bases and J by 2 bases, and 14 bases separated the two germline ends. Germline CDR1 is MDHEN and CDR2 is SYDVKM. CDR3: CATPTGINTGELFF. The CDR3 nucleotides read TGTGCCACCCCGACAGGAATAAACACCGGGGAGCTGTTTTTT.

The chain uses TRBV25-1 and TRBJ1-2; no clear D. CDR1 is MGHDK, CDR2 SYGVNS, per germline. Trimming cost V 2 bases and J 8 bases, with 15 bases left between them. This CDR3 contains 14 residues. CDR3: CASSEAGFRIGYTF. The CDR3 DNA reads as TGTGCCAGCAGTGAAGCCGGATTTCGGATCGGCTACACCTTC.

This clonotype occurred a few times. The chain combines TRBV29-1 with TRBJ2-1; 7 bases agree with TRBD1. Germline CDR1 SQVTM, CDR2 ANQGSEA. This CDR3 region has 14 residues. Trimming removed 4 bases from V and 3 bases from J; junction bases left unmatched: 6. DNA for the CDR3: TGCAGCGTTGCTTCCACAGGGGACTACAATGAGCAGTTCTTC. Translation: CSVASTGDYNEQFF.

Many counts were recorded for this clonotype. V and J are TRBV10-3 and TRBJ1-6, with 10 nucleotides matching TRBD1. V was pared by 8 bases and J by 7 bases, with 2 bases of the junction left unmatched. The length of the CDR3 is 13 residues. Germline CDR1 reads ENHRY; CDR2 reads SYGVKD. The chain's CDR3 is CAIGGQGNSPLHF. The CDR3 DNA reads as TGTGCCATCGGGGGACAGGGGAATTCACCCCTCCACTTT.

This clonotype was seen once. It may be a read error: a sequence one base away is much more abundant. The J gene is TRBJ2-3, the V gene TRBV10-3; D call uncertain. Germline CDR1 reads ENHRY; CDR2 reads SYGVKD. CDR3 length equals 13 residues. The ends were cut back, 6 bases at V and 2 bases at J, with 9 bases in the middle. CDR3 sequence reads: CAIRQPSTDTQYF. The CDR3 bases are TGTGCCATCAGACAGCCCTCCACAGATACGCAGTATTTT.

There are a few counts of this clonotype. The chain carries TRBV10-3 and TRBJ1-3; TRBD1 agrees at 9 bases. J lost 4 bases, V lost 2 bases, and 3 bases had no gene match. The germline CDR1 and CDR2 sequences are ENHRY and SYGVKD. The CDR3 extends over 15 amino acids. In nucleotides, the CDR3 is TGTGCCATCAGTGAGGGGGACAGGGTCGGAAACACCATATATTTT. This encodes CAISEGDRVGNTIYF.